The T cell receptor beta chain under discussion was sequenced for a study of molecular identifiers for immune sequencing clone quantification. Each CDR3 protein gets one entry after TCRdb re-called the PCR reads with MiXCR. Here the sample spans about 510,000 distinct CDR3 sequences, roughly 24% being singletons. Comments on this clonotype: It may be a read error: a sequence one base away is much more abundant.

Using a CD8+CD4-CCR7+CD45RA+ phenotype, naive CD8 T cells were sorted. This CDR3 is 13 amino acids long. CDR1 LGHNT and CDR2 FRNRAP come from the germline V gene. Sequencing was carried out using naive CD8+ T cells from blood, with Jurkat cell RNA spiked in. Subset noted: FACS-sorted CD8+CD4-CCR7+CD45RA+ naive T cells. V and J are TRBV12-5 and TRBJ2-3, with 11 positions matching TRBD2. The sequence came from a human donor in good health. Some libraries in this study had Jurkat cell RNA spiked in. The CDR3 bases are TGTGCTAGCACTAGCGGGGGAACAGATACGCGGTATTTT. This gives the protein CASTSGGTDTRYF.